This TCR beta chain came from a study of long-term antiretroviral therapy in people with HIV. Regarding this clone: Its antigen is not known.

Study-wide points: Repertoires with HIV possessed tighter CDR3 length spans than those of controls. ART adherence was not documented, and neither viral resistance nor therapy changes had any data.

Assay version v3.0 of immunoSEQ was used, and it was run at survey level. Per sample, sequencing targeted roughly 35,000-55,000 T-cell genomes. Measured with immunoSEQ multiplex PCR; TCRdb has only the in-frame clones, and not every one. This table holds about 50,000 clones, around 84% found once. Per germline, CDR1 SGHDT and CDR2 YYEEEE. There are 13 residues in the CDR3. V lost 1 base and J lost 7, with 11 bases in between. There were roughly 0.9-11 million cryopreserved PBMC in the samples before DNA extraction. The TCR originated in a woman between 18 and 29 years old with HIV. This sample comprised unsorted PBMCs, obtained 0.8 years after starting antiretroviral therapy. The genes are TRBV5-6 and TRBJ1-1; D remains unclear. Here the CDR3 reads CASSLTGWNEAFF. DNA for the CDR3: TGTGCCAGCAGCTTGACCGGGTGGAATGAAGCTTTCTTT.